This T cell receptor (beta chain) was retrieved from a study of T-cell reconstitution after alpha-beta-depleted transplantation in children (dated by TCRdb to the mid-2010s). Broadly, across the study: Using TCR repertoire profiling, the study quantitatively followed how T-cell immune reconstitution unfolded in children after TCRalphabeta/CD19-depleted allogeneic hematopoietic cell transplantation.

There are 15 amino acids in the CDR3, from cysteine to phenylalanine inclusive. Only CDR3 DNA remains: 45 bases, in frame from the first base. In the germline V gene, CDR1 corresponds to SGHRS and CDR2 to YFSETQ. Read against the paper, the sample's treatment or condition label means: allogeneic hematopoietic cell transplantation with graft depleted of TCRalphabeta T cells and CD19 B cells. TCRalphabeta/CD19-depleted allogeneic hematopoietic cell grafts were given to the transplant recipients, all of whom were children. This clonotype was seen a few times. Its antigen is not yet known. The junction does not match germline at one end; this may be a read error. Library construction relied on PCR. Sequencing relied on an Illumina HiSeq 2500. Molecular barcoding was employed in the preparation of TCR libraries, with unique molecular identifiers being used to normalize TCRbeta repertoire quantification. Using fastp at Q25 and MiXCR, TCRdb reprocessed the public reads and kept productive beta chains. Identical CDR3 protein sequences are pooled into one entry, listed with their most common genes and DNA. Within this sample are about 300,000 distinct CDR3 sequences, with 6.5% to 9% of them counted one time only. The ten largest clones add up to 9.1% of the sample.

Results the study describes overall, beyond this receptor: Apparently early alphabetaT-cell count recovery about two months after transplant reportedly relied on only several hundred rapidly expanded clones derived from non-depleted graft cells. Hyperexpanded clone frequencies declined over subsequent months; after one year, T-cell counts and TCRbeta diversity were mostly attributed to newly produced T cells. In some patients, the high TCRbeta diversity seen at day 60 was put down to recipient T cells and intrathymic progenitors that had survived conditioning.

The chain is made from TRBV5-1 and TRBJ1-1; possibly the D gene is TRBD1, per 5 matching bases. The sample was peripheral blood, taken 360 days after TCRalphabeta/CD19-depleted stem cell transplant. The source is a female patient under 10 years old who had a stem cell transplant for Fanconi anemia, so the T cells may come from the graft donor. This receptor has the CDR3 CASRLGPGIGTEAFF. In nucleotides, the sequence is TGCGCCAGCAGATTGGGACCGGGTATTGGCACTGAAGCTTTCTTT.